The following is a T cell receptor (beta chain) sequence with its context. Its antigen remains unknown. Data came from immunoSEQ multiplex PCR; TCRdb stores just in-frame clones and leaves some out. The profile covers under 50,000 clones, with around 77% appearing a single time and about 3.5% taken by the ten largest. This record comes from a study of PD-1 blockade in mismatch repair-deficient tumors. About the study: Enrolled 2013-2016, patients had progressing, pretreated mismatch repair-deficient cancers of about a dozen types. Broader study findings: After pembrolizumab, tumor-resident clones rose rapidly, then generally contracted before radiologic responses.

The V and J ends lost 4 bases and 6 bases, in that order; junction bases with no gene match: 12. The germline V gene has CDR1 SGHDN and CDR2 FVKESK. CDR3 length: 16 residues. This sequence originates from an adult with mismatch repair-deficient cancer. The sample was PBMCs, taken before pembrolizumab treatment. This chain links TRBV14 with TRBJ2-4; 7 bases align to TRBD2. CDR3 sequence (DNA): TGTGCCAGCAGCCGAGGGTCGGGAGGTCCGAGAAACATTCAGTACTTC. Translated: CASSRGSGGPRNIQYF.